The next 17 T cell receptor beta chains were all read from a single sample in a study of shared clonotypes between healthy human individuals. Clones were read by immunoSEQ multiplex PCR, and TCRdb kept only the in-frame ones, dropping some. The profile shows roughly 490,000 clones, about 79% of them singletons. Material for sequencing was PBMCs. Receptor source: a middle-aged woman in good health. Some clones in this sample may be carry-over from other donors' samples.

V and J are TRBV5-1 and TRBJ2-1, with 8 nucleotides matching TRBD2. The CDR3 has 16 residues. V trimming: 0 bases; J trimming: 3 bases; junction bases outside the gene matches: 5. Germline CDR1 SGHRS, CDR2 YFSETQ. CDR3 nucleotides: TGCGCCAGCAGCTTGGAAAGGCGGGAGGTCTACAATGAGCAGTTCTTC. This translates into CASSLERREVYNEQFF.

The genes are TRBV7-3 and TRBJ1-3; D not resolved. The CDR3 has 13 residues. Deletions cut 1 base from V and 11 bases from J, with 12 bases between. Germline V gene sequence: CDR1 SGHTA, CDR2 FQGTGA. The CDR3 DNA is TGTGCCAGCAGCTTAAGAATGGGGTCGCCCATATATTTT. This codes for CASSLRMGSPIYF.

This clone was detected many times. The chain couples TRBV29-1 to TRBJ1-1, with TRBD1 identical over 9 bases. Germline CDR1 reads SQVTM; CDR2 reads ANQGSEA. V dropped 3 bases and J dropped 4; count of bases not matched to a gene: 3. The length of the CDR3 is 13 residues. The DNA for the CDR3 is TGCAGCGTTGATTTGGGACAGGGCACTGAAGCTTTCTTT. Its protein is CSVDLGQGTEAFF.

V and J are TRBV23-1 and TRBJ2-1, with TRBD1 matching over 10 bases. TRBV23-1 carries the ORF label, with uncertain function. The trim removed 6 bases at V and 1 base at J, leaving 12 bases unmatched. The CDR3 is made up of 18 amino acids. In DNA form, the CDR3 reads TGCGCCAGCAGCCTCCCCCCCCGGGACAGGGGTTCCTACAATGAGCAGTTCTTC. It yields the protein CASSLPPRDRGSYNEQFF.

Here the CDR3 DNA reads TGCAGCGTTGAAGTGGCTGGCAGGGCCTATGGCTACACCTTC. It codes for CSVEVAGRAYGYTF. The rearrangement links TRBV29-1 to TRBJ1-2; TRBD1 is a possible D gene (5 bases). This CDR3 has 14 residues. Trimming removed 1 base at V and 4 bases at J, with 13 bases between. CDR1 and CDR2 from the germline V gene are SQVTM and ANQGSEA.

The chain carries TRBV28 and TRBJ1-2; TRBD1 might be the D (5 bases). This CDR3 has 13 residues. The V end was cut by 3 bases, the J end by 7 bases, with 12 bases between. The V gene's germline CDR1 is MDHEN and CDR2 SYDVKM. The CDR3 reads CASSFSGRGGYTF. CDR3 coding DNA: TGTGCCAGCAGTTTCTCGGGGAGGGGTGGCTACACCTTC.

The genes are TRBV5-5 and TRBJ1-4; TRBD1 agrees at 10 bases. Germline assignment: CDR1 SGHKS and CDR2 YYEKEE (reference sequence). J gave up 7 bases and V 4 bases, and 10 bases lay outside the gene matches. The CDR3 contains 16 residues. In DNA form, the CDR3 reads TGTGCCAGCAGCCAGGGCCAGGGACAGGGGTTTGAAAAACTGTTTTTT. It specifies CASSQGQGQGFEKLFF. The full variable domain, with the rest looked up from reference TRBV5-5 and TRBJ1-4, is DAGVTQSPTHLIKTRGQQVTLRCSPISGHKSVSWYQQVLGQGPQFIFQYYEKEERGRGNFPDRFSARQFPNYSSELNVNALLLGDSALYLCASSQGQGQGFEKLFFGSGTQLSVL.

Comments on this clone: A read error may account for a junction end that differs from germline. The chain joins TRBV19 to TRBJ1-4; 7 bases are a match to TRBD1. The CDR3 has 15 residues. CDR1 and CDR2 (germline): LNHDA, SQIVND (reference sequence). In DNA, the CDR3 is TGTGCCAGTAGCACAGGGGAGGAGGGATGCGAAAAACTATTTTTT. Translation gives CASSTGEEGCEKLFF.

This rearrangement joins TRBV27 to TRBJ1-5; 8 bases match TRBD1. CDR3 length: 14 amino acids. Germline V gene lookup returns CDR1 MNHEY and CDR2 SMNVEV (reference sequence). J lost 4 bases, V lost 4 bases, and 3 bases had no gene match. The CDR3 here is CASSSRQGNQPQHF. Written as DNA, the CDR3 is TGTGCCAGCAGTTCCCGACAGGGGAATCAGCCCCAGCATTTT.

The chain combines TRBV4-1 with TRBJ2-1, with D perhaps matching TRBD2 (6 bases). Germline V lookup: CDR1 MGHRA, CDR2 YSYEKL. Trimming took 1 base from V and 4 from J, leaving 14 bases between them. CDR3 size: 16 residues. CDR3 loop: CASSQGQLAFYNEQFF. DNA of the CDR3: TGCGCCAGCAGCCAAGGCCAACTAGCATTTTACAATGAGCAGTTCTTC.

For this clone: Without the conserved terminal phenylalanine or tryptophan, this CDR3 likely stems from a read error. V usage is TRBV7-3 and J usage is TRBJ2-2; D not certain. The CDR3 spans 13 residues. V lost 4 bases, J lost 7 bases, and 10 bases lay in between. CDR1 is SGHTA, CDR2 FQGTGA, per germline. CDR3 region: CASSYIQSGELFL. DNA for the CDR3: TGTGCCAGCAGCTATATACAGAGCGGGGAGCTGTTTCTT.

DNA of the CDR3: TGTGCCAGCACCTCGGGGACAGGGCGCGGCCAAGAGACCCAGTACTTC. Protein sequence: CASTSGTGRGQETQYF. The V call is TRBV27, the J call TRBJ2-5, with TRBD1 identical over 9 bases. V dropped 7 bases and J dropped 1; count of bases not matched to a gene: 10. Germline CDR1 MNHEY, CDR2 SMNVEV (reference sequence). The CDR3 extends over 16 amino acids.

The chain couples TRBV7-2 to TRBJ1-4, with TRBD1 as a possible D gene (6 bases). This CDR3 spans 15 amino acids. Per germline, CDR1 SGHTA and CDR2 FQGNSA. Trimming left V 3 bases short and J 8 bases short, with 16 bases between. DNA for the CDR3: TGTGCCAGCAGCTTTTCAGGGGCAGGAAGAGAAAAACTGTTTTTT. Translating it yields CASSFSGAGREKLFF.

The chain is built from TRBV27 and TRBJ2-7; 9 bases fit TRBD1. The CDR3 sequence is 14 residues long. Trimming removed 7 bases from V and 2 bases from J; junction bases left unmatched: 6. Germline assignment: CDR1 MNHEY and CDR2 SMNVEV (reference sequence). The CDR3 spells CASNRGRKAYEQYF. The DNA for the CDR3 is TGTGCCAGCAACAGGGGGCGAAAGGCCTACGAGCAGTACTTC.

The V and J genes are TRBV7-9 and TRBJ2-7; the D call may be TRBD1 or TRBD2 (5 bases each). This CDR3 has 13 residues. V was clipped by 5 bases and J by 6 bases, with 14 bases between them. The V gene's germline CDR1 is SEHNR and CDR2 FQNEAQ (reference sequence). The CDR3 region is CASSPSGRTEQYF. The CDR3 nucleotides are TGTGCCAGCAGCCCGTCGGGACGAACCGAGCAGTACTTC.

The chain has TRBV5-1 and TRBJ2-1; D is possibly TRBD2 (6 bases). CDR3 length: 16 amino acids. CDR1 is SGHRS and CDR2 is YFSETQ in the germline V gene. With 4 bases removed from V and 0 bases from J, the gap between germline ends came to 14 bases. CDR3 in amino acids: CASSRWREASYNEQFF. CDR3 sequence (DNA): TGCGCCAGCAGCCGCTGGAGGGAGGCCTCCTACAATGAGCAGTTCTTC.

This clone has a single count. This chain connects TRBV1 to TRBJ2-1; the listed D gene, TRBD2, was not tested against the DNA. TRBV1 is noted as a pseudogene. This CDR3 spans 14 amino acids. The CDR3 loop reads CTNPLAGVWNEQFF. The CDR3 DNA sequence: TGCACCAACCCCCTAGCGGGAGTTTGGAATGAGCAGTTCTTC.